Listed here are 25 T cell receptor beta chains from one sample, sequenced in a study of Ad26.COV2.S vaccination and SARS-CoV-2 variants. Clones were read by immunoSEQ multiplex PCR, and TCRdb kept only the in-frame ones, dropping some. The sample shows fewer than 400,000 clones, just over 85% of them seen only once. Treatment meaning: some 20 received Ad26.COV2.S at low or high dose, single or two shots; 5 received placebo; per-sample allocation not given. Repertoires come from day 63 after the first vaccine or placebo injection. The specimen comprised peripheral blood, sampled in a trial of Ad26.COV2.S vaccine versus placebo. These receptors were collected from a person aged 18-60 years who received the Ad26.COV2.S COVID-19 vaccine or a placebo.

This clone was observed a handful of times. The sample holds other DNA sequences that translate to the same CDR3. This chain connects TRBV7-2 to TRBJ1-2; 7 bases agree with TRBD1. V shed 6 bases and J 5 bases; nucleotides not matched to a gene: 6. Germline-derived CDR1 and CDR2 are SGHTA and FQGNSA. The CDR3 totals 13 residues. The CDR3 DNA follows: TGTGCCAGCAGACCCACAGGGGTGTATGGCTACACCTTC. Its translation: CASRPTGVYGYTF.

The J gene is TRBJ1-2, the V gene TRBV5-1; 9 bases fit TRBD1. CDR3 length: 14 residues. The V segment lost 4 bases and the J segment 8 bases; nucleotides outside the gene matches: 9. Germline values: CDR1 SGHRS, CDR2 YFSETQ. The CDR3 spells CASSKGQGVEGYTF. In DNA, the CDR3 is TGCGCCAGCAGCAAGGGACAGGGAGTCGAGGGCTACACCTTC.

This clone was recorded only once. The rearrangement links TRBV30 to TRBJ1-5; 7 nucleotides match TRBD1. The CDR3 has 14 amino acids. With 3 bases clipped from V and 2 bases from J, the junction kept 4 bases outside the gene matches. The germline V gene has CDR1 GTSNPN and CDR2 SVGIG (reference sequence). The DNA of the CDR3 is TGTGCCTGGAGAGACAGGGTGGGCAATCAGCCCCAGCATTTT. Residues: CAWRDRVGNQPQHF.

The CDR3 DNA reads TGCAGCGTTGAACAGCCCCCGGGGACTGAAGCTTTCTTT. Amino acids: CSVEQPPGTEAFF. V gene TRBV29-1 combines with J gene TRBJ1-1, with D unclear. CDR3 length: 13 amino acids. V was shortened by 2 bases and J by 5 bases, with 12 bases between the two germline ends. Germline CDR1 reads SQVTM; CDR2 reads ANQGSEA.

The sample holds one count of this clone. V gene TRBV4-3 combines with J gene TRBJ1-1, with a weak D call TRBD1 (6 bases). Germline V CDR1 and CDR2: LGHNA, YSLEER. The CDR3 spans 13 residues. Trimming left V 3 bases short and J 8 bases short, with 13 bases between. In DNA form, the CDR3 reads TGCGCCAGCAGCCAGACTCGAGGGGGGGAAGCTTTCTTT. This sequence encodes CASSQTRGGEAFF.

CDR3 sequence: CAWSQARGNYGYTF. Here the CDR3 DNA reads TGTGCCTGGAGCCAAGCGCGGGGGAACTATGGCTACACCTTC. This chain joins TRBV30 and TRBJ1-2; tentative D call: TRBD1 (5 bases). Germline V gene lookup returns CDR1 GTSNPN and CDR2 SVGIG (reference sequence). V was trimmed by 3 bases and J by 2 bases, leaving 13 bases between them. CDR3 length: 14 amino acids.

This chain joins TRBV29-1 and TRBJ2-7, with 8 positions matching TRBD1. This CDR3 has 17 residues. With 6 bases clipped from V and 4 bases from J, the junction kept 20 bases outside the gene matches. Germline-derived CDR1 and CDR2 are SQVTM and ANQGSEA. This CDR3 reads CSVWKGTGTPMGYEQYF. CDR3 coding DNA: TGCAGCGTCTGGAAAGGGACAGGAACCCCAATGGGATACGAGCAGTACTTC.

J is TRBJ2-2 and V is TRBV5-1; 7 bases agree with TRBD2. V shed 0 bases and J 1 base; nucleotides not matched to a gene: 3. The CDR3 consists of 16 residues. From germline, CDR1 is SGHRS and CDR2 YFSETQ. DNA of the CDR3: TGCGCCAGCAGCTTGGCCGAGCGGGGGAACACCGGGGAGCTGTTTTTT. Translated, it gives CASSLAERGNTGELFF.

The genes are TRBV19 and TRBJ2-7; no reliable D call. Germline-derived CDR1 and CDR2 are LNHDA and SQIVND (reference sequence). The V end was cut by 1 base, the J end by 1 base, with 8 bases between. This CDR3 has 14 amino acids. The CDR3 spells CASSIVAPSYEQYF. Here the CDR3 DNA reads TGTGCCAGTAGTATAGTGGCACCATCCTACGAGCAGTACTTC.

A single count supports this clone. The chain employs TRBV5-1 and TRBJ2-1, with D possibly being TRBD2 (5 bases). The CDR3 consists of 16 residues. Looked up from germline, CDR1 is SGHRS and CDR2 is YFSETQ. Trimming left V 4 bases short and J 6 bases short, with 20 bases between. The CDR3 DNA is TGCGCCAGCAGCCTAAGACCCCTACTAGTTTCCAATGAGCAGTTCTTC. It yields the protein CASSLRPLLVSNEQFF. The variable domain in full, completed from reference TRBV5-1 and TRBJ2-1, reads KAGVTQTPRYLIKTRGQQVTLSCSPISGHRSVSWYQQTPGQGLQFLFEYFSETQRNKGNFPGRFSGRQFSNSRSEMNVSTLELGDSALYLCASSLRPLLVSNEQFFGPGTRLTVL.

The chain couples TRBV7-8 to TRBJ1-2; 7 bases match TRBD1. V was pared by 5 bases and J by 0 bases, with 6 bases of the junction left unmatched. The CDR3 extends over 15 amino acids. Germline CDR1 and CDR2: SGHVS and FQNEAQ. The DNA for the CDR3 is TGTGCCAGCAGCACCTACAGGGGCTCTAACTATGGCTACACCTTC. Translation gives CASSTYRGSNYGYTF.

In its sample, this clone was seen a few times. The V gene is TRBV5-4, the J gene TRBJ2-7, with 7 positions matching TRBD1. After removal of 0 bases from V and 5 bases from J, the junction contained 5 bases not matched to a gene. Germline lookup yields CDR1 SGHNT and CDR2 YYREEE (reference sequence). This CDR3 is 14 amino acids long. In DNA, the CDR3 is TGTGCCAGCAGCTTGGGACAGGGAAGGGACGAGCAGTACTTC. This gives the protein CASSLGQGRDEQYF.

This clone has more than one count but fewer than ten. The chain is built from TRBV11-3 and TRBJ2-2, with 12 nucleotides matching TRBD1. This CDR3 contains 15 residues. Germline CDR1 is SGHNT and CDR2 is YENEEA. Unmatched junction bases numbered 7, after V lost 7 bases and J lost 7 bases. CDR3 residues: CASKGQGAYGGELFF. CDR3 bases: TGTGCCAGCAAGGGACAGGGGGCTTATGGCGGGGAGCTGTTTTTT.

V gene TRBV11-3 combines with J gene TRBJ2-7; a possible D gene is TRBD2 (5 bases). The CDR3 runs to 12 residues. V was clipped by 0 bases and J by 7 bases, with 7 bases between them. Germline CDR1 is SGHNT and CDR2 is YENEEA. CDR3 DNA sequence: TGTGCCAGCAGCTTAGAGGGGAGAGAGCAGTACTTC. Encoded protein: CASSLEGREQYF.

The chain combines TRBV4-1 with TRBJ1-4; D gene uncertain. This CDR3 contains 13 residues. CDR1 and CDR2 (germline): MGHRA, YSYEKL. Deletions cut 4 bases from V and 10 bases from J, with 13 bases between. The CDR3 region is CASSRGDVGKLFF. CDR3 DNA sequence: TGCGCCAGCAGCCGAGGCGACGTTGGAAAACTGTTTTTT.

V and J are TRBV4-1 and TRBJ2-5; D is uncertain. There are 15 residues in the CDR3. V was cut by 1 base and J by 5 bases, with 14 bases left in between. Per the germline V gene, CDR1 is MGHRA and CDR2 is YSYEKL. CDR3 in amino acids: CASSQASRVGETQYF. CDR3 nucleotide sequence: TGCGCCAGCAGCCAAGCGTCTAGGGTGGGGGAGACCCAGTACTTC.

In DNA form, the CDR3 reads TGTGCCAGCAGTGAAGACGACACTAGCTCCTACGAGCAGTACTTC. Protein product: CASSEDDTSSYEQYF. V and J are TRBV6-1 and TRBJ2-7; tentatively, D is TRBD2 (5 bases). V lost 1 base, J lost 0 bases, and 10 bases lay in between. The CDR3 totals 15 residues. Germline V gene lookup returns CDR1 MNHNS and CDR2 SASEGT.

The chain combines TRBV7-8 with TRBJ1-2; D is perhaps TRBD1 (5 bases). The germline gives CDR1 SGHVS, CDR2 FQNEAQ. Deletions cut 5 bases from V and 5 bases from J, with 9 bases between. This CDR3 spans 12 amino acids. CDR3 sequence reads: CASSRSGYGYTF. In nucleotides, the CDR3 is TGTGCCAGCAGCCGGTCAGGGTATGGCTACACCTTC.

The rearrangement links TRBV3-1 (or the pseudogene TRBV3-2) to TRBJ2-3; 8 bases align to TRBD2. The CDR3 loop spans 19 amino acids. The ends lost 0 bases at V and 10 bases at J; junction bases unmatched: 21. The germline gives CDR1 LGHDT, CDR2 YNNKEL (reference sequence). The CDR3 DNA reads as TGTGCCAGCAGCCAAGATAGCGGGACCACTTATGGACCCCTTAATCCGCAGTATTTT. Its translation is CASSQDSGTTYGPLNPQYF.

The V call is TRBV27, the J call TRBJ1-2; TRBD1 might be the D (5 bases). The CDR3 extends over 15 amino acids. V shed 1 base and J shed 0 bases, with 9 bases lying between them. The germline CDR1 and CDR2 sequences are MNHEY and SMNVEV (reference sequence). The DNA of the CDR3 is TGTGCCAGCAGTTTATTGCCAGGGTCTAACTATGGCTACACCTTC. Translating it yields CASSLLPGSNYGYTF.

The gene calls are TRBV9 and TRBJ1-4; TRBD1 matches 7 bases. The CDR3 contains 15 residues. V lost 4 bases and J lost 8; bases outside the gene matches: 11. Germline CDR1 reads SGDLS; CDR2 reads YYNGEE. CDR3 bases: TGTGCCAGCAGCCCCGAGGACAGGAGGAGCGAAAAACTGTTTTTT. Translation: CASSPEDRRSEKLFF.

The chain combines TRBV4-1 with TRBJ1-1; the D is unclear. V lost 0 bases and J 3 bases, leaving 8 bases between the germline ends. Germline assignment: CDR1 MGHRA and CDR2 YSYEKL. This CDR3 contains 14 residues. CDR3 region: CASSQEELYTEAFF. CDR3 bases: TGCGCCAGCAGCCAAGAAGAGTTATACACTGAAGCTTTCTTT.

The chain joins TRBV14 to TRBJ1-1, with D possibly TRBD1 on 5 matching bases. Germline loops: CDR1 SGHDN, CDR2 FVKESK. V was pared by 3 bases and J by 1 base, with 12 bases between. This CDR3 region has 15 residues. CDR3 coding DNA: TGTGCCAGCAGCCACAGGGCGAGAGCGAACACTGAAGCTTTCTTT. Translating gives CASSHRARANTEAFF.

The chain recombines TRBV13 with TRBJ1-2, with D maybe TRBD1 (5 bases). Germline assignment: CDR1 PRHDT and CDR2 FYEKMQ (reference sequence). Trimming left V 4 bases short and J 8 bases short, with 14 bases between. The length of the CDR3 is 13 residues. CDR3 coding DNA: TGTGCCAGCAGCTCAGGGCCCGGGAGAGGCTACACCTTC. It yields the protein CASSSGPGRGYTF.

The V gene is TRBV5-6, the J gene TRBJ1-4; 7 positions match TRBD1. J was trimmed by 5 bases and V by 4 bases; bases with no gene match: 8. CDR3 length equals 15 residues. Germline loops: CDR1 SGHDT, CDR2 YYEEEE. The CDR3 loop is CASSLKTGWNEKLFF. CDR3 nucleotides: TGTGCCAGCAGCCTGAAGACAGGGTGGAATGAAAAACTGTTTTTT.